This entry lists 21 T cell receptor beta chains sequenced from one sample in a study of blood T cell repertoires in COVID-19. The assay was immunoSEQ multiplex PCR, and TCRdb's table has in-frame clones only and misses some. The table includes 400,000 to 500,000 clones, 70% to 90% detected once. The sample comprised peripheral blood. Receptor source: a woman aged 30 to 39 with active or convalescent COVID-19.

The gene calls are TRBV4-2 and TRBJ2-1, with D perhaps matching TRBD2 (5 bases). Per germline, CDR1 LGHNA and CDR2 YNFKEQ. V lost 1 base to trimming and J lost 9 bases, with 10 bases between them. The CDR3 has 13 amino acids. The CDR3 is CASSQGEGGEQFF. CDR3 sequence (DNA): TGTGCCAGCAGCCAAGGTGAGGGTGGTGAGCAGTTCTTC.

V is TRBV5-5 and J is TRBJ1-1; no definite D call. The V gene's germline CDR1 is SGHKS and CDR2 YYEKEE (reference sequence). The CDR3 sequence is 13 residues long. Trimming pared 2 bases from V and 5 bases from J, leaving 10 bases between. The CDR3 DNA reads TGTGCCAGCAGCTTAGGCTCGGGGACTGAAGCTTTCTTT. Its translation: CASSLGSGTEAFF.

The sample holds a few counts of this clone. Compared with germline, one end of the junction differs, possibly owing to a read error. This chain joins TRBV10-2 and TRBJ2-7; TRBD2 matches 8 bases. This CDR3 has 16 amino acids. Germline-derived CDR1 and CDR2 are WSHSY and SAAADI. CDR3 in amino acids: CASRGLSGLASSEQYF. The CDR3 coding sequence is TGCGCCAGCAGGGGCCTTTCCGGACTAGCCTCCTCCGAGCAGTACTTC.

The genes are TRBV12-3 or TRBV12-4 and TRBJ1-2; a possible D gene is TRBD1 (5 bases). The CDR3 runs 13 residues. V dropped 3 bases and J dropped 2 bases, with 7 bases sitting between them. In DNA, the CDR3 is TGTGCCAGCAGTTTTAGACAGAACTATGGCTACACCTTC. Its translation is CASSFRQNYGYTF.

This clone was counted a single time. This chain uses TRBV6-4 with TRBJ1-6; D is possibly TRBD1 (6 bases). The germline V and J ends were trimmed by 6 bases and 8 bases, with 11 bases remaining between them. Germline V gene sequence: CDR1 MRHNA, CDR2 SNTAGT. CDR3 length: 13 amino acids. The CDR3 bases are TGTGCCAGCAGAGTTGGGGGCTATTCACCCCTCCACTTT. Protein sequence: CASRVGGYSPLHF.

The chain links TRBV9 to TRBJ1-1; tentative D call: TRBD1 (5 bases). The CDR3 runs to 13 residues. Germline values: CDR1 SGDLS, CDR2 YYNGEE. The V and J ends lost 4 bases and 5 bases respectively, with 12 bases between them. CDR3 sequence (DNA): TGTGCCAGCAGCATATTGACAGAGACTGAAGCTTTCTTT. Amino acid sequence: CASSILTETEAFF.

The chain couples TRBV7-8 to TRBJ2-5; 9 bases agree with TRBD2. CDR3 length equals 15 residues. Germline CDR1 SGHVS, CDR2 FQNEAQ. V shed 2 bases, J shed 4 bases, and the junction held 5 bases outside the gene matches. The CDR3 protein is CASSLFIAGVETQYF. CDR3 bases: TGTGCCAGCAGCTTATTTATAGCGGGGGTAGAGACCCAGTACTTC.

The chain uses TRBV27 and TRBJ1-2; 7 positions agree with TRBD1. Trimming removed 8 bases from V and 8 bases from J; junction bases left unmatched: 11. There are 13 residues in the CDR3. Germline V gives CDR1 MNHEY, CDR2 SMNVEV (reference sequence). Here the CDR3 reads CASGLGTAIGYTF. CDR3 in DNA: TGTGCCAGCGGCCTCGGGACAGCTATCGGCTACACCTTC.

The rearrangement joins TRBV19 to TRBJ2-7; TRBD2 is a possible D gene (5 bases). V lost 5 bases to trimming and J lost 3 bases, with 14 bases between them. The CDR3 covers 14 residues. In germline, CDR1 is LNHDA, CDR2 SQIVND (reference sequence). CDR3 sequence: CASSPDPEDYEQYF. In DNA, the CDR3 is TGTGCCAGTAGTCCCGATCCGGAGGACTACGAGCAGTACTTC.

The chain carries TRBV27 and TRBJ2-7, with TRBD2 identical over 8 bases. The CDR3 spans 14 residues. Trimming took 5 bases from V and 4 from J; bases not matched to a gene: 7. CDR1 MNHEY and CDR2 SMNVEV come from the germline V gene (reference sequence). As DNA, the CDR3 is TGTGCCAGCAGTCCCCCGGGGGGGATGTACGAGCAGTACTTC. Amino acid sequence: CASSPPGGMYEQYF.

The rearrangement links TRBV6-1 to TRBJ2-1; possible D gene TRBD2, 6 bases. The V and J ends lost 0 bases and 4 bases respectively, with 10 bases between them. CDR3 length: 15 amino acids. In germline, CDR1 is MNHNS, CDR2 SASEGT. For the CDR3, the DNA is TGTGCCAGCAGTGAAGCCGTCGGGAGTTACAATGAGCAGTTCTTC. It encodes CASSEAVGSYNEQFF.

This clone was seen only a few times. V usage is TRBV5-1 and J usage is TRBJ1-5, with 8 positions matching TRBD1. The CDR3 covers 19 residues. The germline gives CDR1 SGHRS, CDR2 YFSETQ. V trimming: 3 bases; J trimming: 0 bases; junction bases outside the gene matches: 14. The CDR3 spells CASSSKPRTGTDSNQPQHF. CDR3 nucleotide sequence: TGCGCCAGCAGCTCAAAACCGAGGACAGGGACCGATAGCAATCAGCCCCAGCATTTT.

In the case of this clone: This sample also contains other DNA sequences that code for the same CDR3. V gene TRBV29-1 combines with J gene TRBJ1-2; a possible D gene is TRBD1 (6 bases). CDR3 length: 12 residues. Trimming took off 4 bases at V and 2 bases at J, with 8 bases between the two ends. The V gene's germline CDR1 is SQVTM and CDR2 ANQGSEA. In nucleotides, the CDR3 is TGCAGCGTTGGGCAGGGGAACTATGGCTACACCTTC. Protein sequence: CSVGQGNYGYTF. Full variable domain (outside the CDR3, taken from reference TRBV29-1 and TRBJ1-2): SAVISQKPSRDICQRGTSLTIQCQVDSQVTMMFWYRQQPGQSLTLIATANQGSEATYESGFVIDKFPISRPNLTFSTLTVSNMSPEDSSIYLCSVGQGNYGYTFGSGTRLTVV.

The CDR3 loop reads CASSQDTSSGNTIYF. The CDR3 DNA is TGCGCCAGCAGCCAAGACACGAGCTCTGGAAACACCATATATTTT. This rearrangement joins TRBV10-1 to TRBJ1-3; D remains unclear. The CDR3 has 15 residues. V was shortened by 6 bases and J by 0 bases, with 12 bases between the two germline ends. Germline CDR1 reads WNHNN; CDR2 reads SYGVQD (reference sequence).

The rearrangement uses TRBV6-1 and TRBJ1-6, with D hard to call. Looked up from germline, CDR1 is MNHNS and CDR2 is SASEGT. This CDR3 has 14 residues. Trimming removed 0 bases from V and 9 bases from J, with 9 bases in between. The CDR3 sequence: CASSEALRGSPLHF. The DNA of the CDR3 is TGTGCCAGCAGTGAAGCGCTTCGGGGTTCACCCCTCCACTTT.

The genes are TRBV19 and TRBJ1-1; D is unresolved. Per germline, CDR1 LNHDA and CDR2 SQIVND (reference sequence). The CDR3 totals 15 residues. Deletions cut 4 bases from V and 0 bases from J, with 12 bases between. CDR3: CASSTTPVMNTEAFF. The DNA of the CDR3 is TGTGCCAGTAGTACAACTCCCGTCATGAACACTGAAGCTTTCTTT.

The CDR3 DNA follows: TGCGCCAGCAGCCAAGCTGACACTGGGGCCAACGTCCTGACTTTC. Protein sequence: CASSQADTGANVLTF. The chain couples TRBV4-1 to TRBJ2-6; D call uncertain. Germline-derived CDR1 and CDR2 are MGHRA and YSYEKL. The CDR3 length is 15 residues. The germline V and J ends were trimmed by 1 base and 2 bases, with 6 bases remaining between them.

This clone was counted once. This sequence joins TRBV7-7 and TRBJ2-2, with 8 bases that match TRBD2. Germline V gene data show CDR1 as SSHAT and CDR2 as FNYEAQ (reference sequence). V was clipped by 2 bases and J by 4 bases; unmatched bases: 3. The CDR3 has 15 residues. The CDR3 nucleotides are TGTGCCAGCAGCTTAAACGGGGGGGGCACCGGGGAGCTGTTTTTT. It yields the protein CASSLNGGGTGELFF.

The chain uses TRBV11-3 and TRBJ1-1, with D possibly being TRBD1 (5 bases). The CDR3 totals 14 residues. The germline V gene has CDR1 SGHNT and CDR2 YENEEA. V lost 5 bases to trimming and J lost 9 bases, with 19 bases between them. CDR3 in amino acids: CASSIGGDLEKAFF. The CDR3 DNA reads as TGTGCCAGCAGCATAGGCGGGGACCTGGAAAAAGCTTTCTTT.

Points on this clone: At one end the junction does not follow the germline gene, possibly because of a read error. This chain uses TRBV5-6 with TRBJ2-5, with 7 bases that match TRBD1. The CDR3 contains 11 residues. Germline CDR1 SGHDT, CDR2 YYEEEE. CDR3 nucleotide sequence: TGTGCCAGCAGCTTGAAGACAGGGTGGGACTTC. Its protein product is CASSLKTGWDF.

The chain couples TRBV29-1 to TRBJ1-3, with D maybe TRBD1 (5 bases). V was clipped by 0 bases and J by 0 bases, with 15 bases between them. Germline assignment: CDR1 SQVTM and CDR2 ANQGSEA. This CDR3 is 17 amino acids long. The CDR3 region is CSVEDFPREYSGNTIYF. As DNA, the CDR3 is TGCAGCGTTGAAGATTTTCCCAGGGAATACTCTGGAAACACCATATATTTT. Supplemented by reference TRBV29-1 and TRBJ1-3, the full variable domain reads SAVISQKPSRDICQRGTSLTIQCQVDSQVTMMFWYRQQPGQSLTLIATANQGSEATYESGFVIDKFPISRPNLTFSTLTVSNMSPEDSSIYLCSVEDFPREYSGNTIYFGEGSWLTVV.